The 6 T cell receptor beta chains given below trace back to one sample, sequenced in a study of T cells in Graves' hyperthyroidism and ophthalmopathy. Amplification targeted TCR beta CDR3 regions from RNA transcripts. In the first-round RT-PCR of the TCR CDR3, the HTBI primer set was used. TCRdb called the multiplex PCR reads again in MiXCR, with one record for every CDR3 protein. Here the sample spans under 400,000 distinct CDR3 sequences, roughly 25% being singletons. The sequenced material came from blood. Receptors were obtained from a man in his fifties with Graves' hyperthyroidism.

The gene calls are TRBV6-1 and TRBJ1-1; D is ambiguous. The CDR3 has 14 amino acids. The V gene lost 2 bases and the J gene lost 4 bases, with 11 bases spanning the gap. Germline values: CDR1 MNHNS, CDR2 SASEGT. The CDR3 coding sequence is TGTGCCAGCAGTGAATTTGTGGGTGTCACTGAAGCTTTCTTT. It yields the protein CASSEFVGVTEAFF.

This clonotype was seen more than once but under ten times. The V gene is TRBV6-2 or TRBV6-3, the J gene TRBJ2-3, with D possibly being TRBD2 (5 bases). CDR3 length: 13 amino acids. Trimming stripped 8 bases from V and 1 base from J, with 10 bases between. The germline gives CDR1 MNHEY, CDR2 SVGEGT. In DNA, the CDR3 is TGTGCCAGCGTGGGAGCGGGCACAGATACGCAGTATTTT. Residues: CASVGAGTDTQYF.

V gene TRBV20-1 combines with J gene TRBJ2-7, with 10 bases fitting TRBD2. Germline loops: CDR1 DFQATT, CDR2 SNEGSKA (reference sequence). V lost 6 bases and J lost 1; bases outside the gene matches: 9. This CDR3 region has 15 residues. The CDR3 protein is CSANSGLASSYEQYF. The DNA for the CDR3 is TGCAGTGCAAACTCGGGACTAGCGAGTTCCTACGAGCAGTACTTC.

This clonotype was counted at least ten times. The chain links TRBV12-3 or TRBV12-4 to TRBJ1-4; maybe TRBD1 (6 bases). The CDR3 has 15 amino acids. With 6 bases removed from V and 7 bases from J, the gap between germline ends came to 18 bases. The CDR3 protein is CASRNNRDGGEKLFF. For the CDR3, the DNA is TGTGCCAGCAGGAATAACAGGGATGGAGGTGAAAAACTGTTTTTT.

The chain combines TRBV12-5 with TRBJ2-2; D might be TRBD2 (6 bases). CDR3 size: 15 residues. CDR1 is LGHNT, CDR2 FRNRAP, per germline. V lost 2 bases and J lost 4, with 11 bases in between. DNA for the CDR3: TGTGCTAGTGGTTTGCCTAGGAGGGCCACCGGGGAGCTGTTTTTT. This sequence encodes CASGLPRRATGELFF.

The chain has TRBV24-1 and TRBJ2-5, with D maybe TRBD1 (5 bases). Per germline, CDR1 KGHDR and CDR2 SFDVKD. This CDR3 region has 15 residues. Deletions cut 4 bases from V and 0 bases from J, with 11 bases between. This CDR3 reads CATSEPRQYQETQYF. DNA of the CDR3: TGTGCCACCAGTGAGCCAAGACAGTACCAAGAGACCCAGTACTTC.